This TCR beta chain stems from a study of T cell clusters in autoimmune cytopenias. TRB amplification used approximately 250 ng of peripheral blood genomic DNA. Germline assignment: CDR1 DFQATT and CDR2 SNEGSKA (reference sequence). This CDR3 is 13 amino acids long. One tube held mixed TRB-A and TRB-B primer pools for touch-down PCR. TCRdb re-called the multiplex PCR reads, yielding one record per CDR3 amino acid sequence without DNA. The sample totals roughly 4,000 distinct CDR3 sequences; its top ten clones hold roughly 21%. These data also formed part of another study, on T cell repertoires in aging, cancer and after chemotherapy.

This TCR came from a human donor in good health. The chain recombines TRBV20-1 with TRBJ1-2; TCRdb gives TRBD1 as the D gene, but with no DNA this cannot be confirmed. Sample: peripheral blood. This CDR3 reads CSAEHGGGPGYTF.